Shown below are 22 T cell receptor beta chains from a single sample sequenced in a study of T-cell reconstitution after alpha-beta-depleted transplantation in children. Molecular barcoding with unique molecular identifiers was used for the TCRbeta library. From the PCR reads, TCRdb called clonotypes with MiXCR, one entry per CDR3 protein. This sample has approximately 250,000 distinct CDR3 sequences, with 9.7% found just once. This sample comprised PBMCs from the stem cell graft donor, obtained from the stem cell graft. The receptors stem from a human donor who donated a stem cell graft to a child with SCID.

This chain joins TRBV7-9 and TRBJ2-3; D gene uncertain. There are 15 residues in the CDR3. Germline CDR1 reads SEHNR; CDR2 reads FQNEAQ (reference sequence). Trimming left V 2 bases short and J 0 bases short, with 9 bases between. This CDR3 reads CASSLPGGSTDTQYF. In DNA form, the CDR3 reads TGTGCCAGCAGCTTACCCGGCGGTAGCACAGATACGCAGTATTTT.

This clonotype was counted many times. V is TRBV5-1 and J is TRBJ2-5; no definite D call. Deletions cut 0 bases from V and 2 bases from J, with 14 bases between. This CDR3 contains 16 residues. In germline, CDR1 is SGHRS, CDR2 YFSETQ. CDR3 coding DNA: TGCGCCAGCAGCTTGGCCGCCCAGAACAATCAAGAGACCCAGTACTTC. Its protein is CASSLAAQNNQETQYF.

This clonotype was picked up many times. V gene TRBV7-2 combines with J gene TRBJ2-3, with TRBD2 identical over 11 bases. The CDR3 consists of 17 residues. From germline, CDR1 is SGHTA and CDR2 FQGNSA. The junction had 5 bases not matched to a gene; V was cut back by 1 base and J by 2 bases. DNA of the CDR3: TGTGCCAGCAGCTTAGGACTAGCGGGGACCTACACAGATACGCAGTATTTT. Translated: CASSLGLAGTYTDTQYF.

This clonotype was observed at least ten times. This rearrangement joins TRBV5-4 to TRBJ1-1, with 7 nucleotides matching TRBD1. V was clipped by 2 bases and J by 8 bases; unmatched bases: 15. CDR1 and CDR2 from the germline V gene are SGHNT and YYREEE (reference sequence). This CDR3 region has 16 residues. CDR3 in amino acids: CASSLLPPGQHPEAFF. As DNA, the CDR3 is TGTGCCAGCAGCTTACTACCTCCGGGACAGCACCCCGAAGCTTTCTTT.

The chain is built from TRBV28 and TRBJ2-1; perhaps TRBD1 as D (5 bases). The CDR3 runs to 17 residues. Germline values: CDR1 MDHEN, CDR2 SYDVKM. V was shortened by 4 bases and J by 0 bases, with 16 bases between the two germline ends. Written as DNA, the CDR3 is TGTGCCAGCAGTTCCCAGGGCGGCCGTAGCTCCTACAATGAGCAGTTCTTC. This gives the protein CASSSQGGRSSYNEQFF.

This clonotype was counted at least ten times. This chain connects TRBV7-8 to TRBJ1-4, with TRBD1 as a possible D gene (6 bases). Germline V lookup: CDR1 SGHVS, CDR2 FQNEAQ. This CDR3 is built from 14 residues. V was pared by 5 bases and J by 5 bases, with 12 bases between. The CDR3 spells CASSPRGTNEKLFF. In DNA form, the CDR3 reads TGTGCCAGCAGCCCCCGGGGGACAAATGAAAAACTGTTTTTT.

A remark on this clonotype: A much larger clone is a single base away; this may be a read error. The chain employs TRBV6-1 and TRBJ2-7, with D perhaps TRBD1 (7 bases). This CDR3 region has 15 residues. V lost 6 bases and J 0 bases, leaving 15 bases between the germline ends. Germline CDR1 MNHNS, CDR2 SASEGT. The CDR3, as DNA: TGTGCCAGCAGCCAGGGGGGAACCGTCTCCTACGAGCAGTACTTC. Encoded protein: CASSQGGTVSYEQYF.

This clonotype has a handful of counts. CDR3 in amino acids: CASSLQVEAEAFF. The CDR3 nucleotides read TGCGCCAGCAGCTTACAGGTTGAGGCTGAAGCTTTCTTT. The J gene is TRBJ1-1, the V gene TRBV5-1; weak D call: TRBD1 (5 bases). V was pared by 2 bases and J by 6 bases, with 11 bases between. The CDR3 has 13 residues. The germline V gene has CDR1 SGHRS and CDR2 YFSETQ.

This clonotype was counted many times. J is TRBJ2-1 and V is TRBV5-1, with a possible D match to TRBD2 (6 bases). Germline CDR1 reads SGHRS; CDR2 reads YFSETQ. The V end was cut by 0 bases, the J end by 1 base, with 8 bases between. This CDR3 is 15 amino acids long. CDR3 in DNA: TGCGCCAGCAGCTTGGGCGGGGCGTCCTACAATGAGCAGTTCTTC. This translates into CASSLGGASYNEQFF.

This clonotype was counted at least ten times. The chain recombines TRBV20-1 with TRBJ2-7; 8 bases are shared with TRBD1. With 3 bases clipped from V and 2 bases from J, the junction kept 15 bases outside the gene matches. CDR3 length: 17 amino acids. Germline values: CDR1 DFQATT, CDR2 SNEGSKA (reference sequence). The CDR3 region is CSASTLQAGTGPYEQYF. The CDR3, as DNA: TGCAGTGCTAGTACACTACAAGCCGGGACAGGCCCCTACGAGCAGTACTTC.

This clonotype showed up many times. V and J are TRBV5-5 and TRBJ1-5; TRBD1 matches at 10 bases. This CDR3 is built from 17 residues. Germline V gene data show CDR1 as SGHKS and CDR2 as YYEKEE (reference sequence). Germline trimming cut 1 base from V and 6 bases from J; bases unmatched to any gene: 10. The CDR3 DNA follows: TGTGCCAGCAGCTTGATCCCAGCGGGACAGGGGATTCAGCCCCAGCATTTT. The encoded protein is CASSLIPAGQGIQPQHF.

The sample holds many counts of this clonotype. The chain employs TRBV6-6 and TRBJ1-3, with unresolved D. The V and J ends lost 10 bases and 0 bases respectively, with 10 bases between them. CDR1 MNHNY and CDR2 SVGAGI come from the germline V gene (reference sequence). The CDR3 covers 13 residues. CDR3 sequence reads: CATAAGSGNTIYF. The CDR3 DNA reads TGTGCCACGGCGGCCGGCTCTGGAAACACCATATATTTT.

This clonotype was recorded at least ten times. The chain recombines TRBV20-1 with TRBJ2-2; tentative D call: TRBD1 (6 bases). CDR1 is DFQATT and CDR2 is SNEGSKA in the germline V gene (reference sequence). V gave up 6 bases and J gave up 2 bases, with 13 bases separating them. CDR3 length: 14 amino acids. CDR3 in DNA: TGCAGTGCCCCCAGACAGGATAACACCGGGGAGCTGTTTTTT. Residues: CSAPRQDNTGELFF.

The sample holds many counts of this clonotype. The chain uses TRBV28 and TRBJ2-7; 8 positions agree with TRBD2. V lost 8 bases, J lost 1 base, and 7 bases stayed unmatched. This CDR3 has 14 amino acids. Germline V gene sequence: CDR1 MDHEN, CDR2 SYDVKM. The CDR3 spells CASLRAGVSYEQYF. For the CDR3, the DNA is TGTGCCAGCCTCCGAGCGGGAGTTTCCTACGAGCAGTACTTC.

This clonotype was counted at least ten times. The gene calls are TRBV7-8 and TRBJ2-3; 9 nucleotides match TRBD2. The germline gives CDR1 SGHVS, CDR2 FQNEAQ. J gave up 3 bases and V 2 bases, and 9 bases lay outside the gene matches. CDR3 length: 17 amino acids. The CDR3: CASSLLGLAESTDTQYF. CDR3 sequence (DNA): TGTGCCAGCAGCTTATTGGGACTAGCAGAGAGTACAGATACGCAGTATTTT.

The chain couples TRBV7-9 to TRBJ1-2, with TRBD1 as a possible D gene (5 bases). This CDR3 comprises 13 residues. Per the germline V gene, CDR1 is SEHNR and CDR2 is FQNEAQ (reference sequence). The V end was cut by 5 bases, the J end by 2 bases, with 9 bases between. The CDR3 sequence is CASSVGVNYGYTF. The CDR3 DNA reads as TGTGCCAGCAGCGTAGGGGTGAACTATGGCTACACCTTC.

The V call is TRBV7-6, the J call TRBJ2-1, with 8 bases aligning to TRBD2. This CDR3 spans 17 amino acids. The J segment lost 0 bases and the V segment lost 4 bases, leaving 8 bases of the junction unmatched. The germline CDR1 and CDR2 sequences are SGHVS and FNYEAQ. The CDR3: CASSSRGAGASYNEQFF. In DNA form, the CDR3 reads TGTGCCAGCAGCTCCCGTGGAGCGGGGGCCTCCTACAATGAGCAGTTCTTC.

Ten or more counts support this clonotype. The chain is built from TRBV6-1 and TRBJ1-5; possible D gene TRBD1, 5 bases. This CDR3 is 14 amino acids long. CDR1 and CDR2 (germline): MNHNS, SASEGT. The V end lost 6 bases, the J end lost 7 bases, and 16 bases lay between the germline ends. As DNA, the CDR3 is TGTGCCAGCAGCCCAGGGAGTAAGGGACAGCCCCAGCATTTT. Translated: CASSPGSKGQPQHF.

This clonotype has at least ten counts. This rearrangement joins TRBV12-3 or TRBV12-4 to TRBJ1-2; D is unclear. The CDR3 extends over 17 amino acids. Trimming pared 3 bases from V and 4 bases from J, leaving 21 bases between. The CDR3 spells CASSFGTIARMGYGYTF. The CDR3 bases are TGTGCCAGCAGTTTCGGCACAATCGCTCGTATGGGCTATGGCTACACCTTC.

This clonotype was detected a few times. This chain links TRBV7-2 with TRBJ2-4; 7 nucleotides line up with TRBD2. The CDR3 length is 15 residues. V was clipped by 5 bases and J by 6 bases; unmatched bases: 10. The germline V gene has CDR1 SGHTA and CDR2 FQGNSA. The CDR3 DNA is TGTGCCAGCAGCCCTTCCCCCGGGACTATAAACATTCAGTACTTC. It codes for CASSPSPGTINIQYF.

The rearrangement uses TRBV4-2 and TRBJ2-5; D possibly uses TRBD1 or TRBD2 (5 bases each). This CDR3 is 14 amino acids long. The V and J ends lost 8 bases and 5 bases respectively, with 18 bases between them. The germline V gene has CDR1 LGHNA and CDR2 YNFKEQ. The CDR3 DNA is TGTGCCAGCGGCCCGGGGCTCCCCCGCGAGACCCAGTACTTC. Translating gives CASGPGLPRETQYF.

The chain combines TRBV7-2 with TRBJ1-2; D is undetermined. Germline CDR1 is SGHTA and CDR2 is FQGNSA. The CDR3 is 14 residues long. With 4 bases removed from V and 4 bases from J, the gap between germline ends came to 13 bases. DNA for the CDR3: TGTGCCAGCAGCTACGGCAGCGCAGGCTATGGCTACACCTTC. Translation: CASSYGSAGYGYTF. Complete variable domain (other parts from reference TRBV7-2 and TRBJ1-2): GAGVSQSPSNKVTEKGKDVELRCDPISGHTALYWYRQSLGQGLEFLIYFQGNSAPDKSGLPSDRFSAERTGGSVSTLTIQRTQQEDSAVYLCASSYGSAGYGYTFGSGTRLTVV.